Listed here are 27 T cell receptor beta chains from one sample, sequenced in a study of T cell responses to AZD1222 COVID-19 vaccine. Produced via immunoSEQ multiplex PCR; TCRdb's table is partial and in-frame only. The sample consists of 150,000 to 200,000 clones, under 95% of them appearing once. The material was peripheral blood, obtained on day 0 of AZD1222 vaccination. The receptors here all came from an adult in good health.

CDR3 sequence (DNA): TGCGCCAGCAGCGGTTCCACAGATACGCAGTATTTT. Its protein is CASSGSTDTQYF. V is TRBV5-1 and J is TRBJ2-3; no clear D. V lost 4 bases, J lost 2 bases, and 5 bases lay in between. CDR3 length equals 12 residues. Germline CDR1 SGHRS, CDR2 YFSETQ.

The rearrangement links TRBV28 to TRBJ2-1, with TRBD1 identical over 9 bases. The V segment lost 6 bases and the J segment 6 bases; nucleotides outside the gene matches: 6. The CDR3 spans 14 residues. Germline CDR1 reads MDHEN; CDR2 reads SYDVKM. The CDR3 DNA reads as TGTGCCAGCAGCGGACAGGGGACCCTCAATGAGCAGTTCTTC. This sequence encodes CASSGQGTLNEQFF. Drawing the rest from reference TRBV28 and TRBJ2-1, the complete variable domain is DVKVTQSSRYLVKRTGEKVFLECVQDMDHENMFWYRQDPGLGLRLIYFSYDVKMKEKGDIPEGYSVSREKKERFSLILESASTNQTSMYLCASSGQGTLNEQFFGPGTRLTVL.

This clone was counted a single time. The chain uses TRBV29-1 and TRBJ1-3; D perhaps matches TRBD1 (6 bases). Germline assignment: CDR1 SQVTM and CDR2 ANQGSEA. The CDR3 sequence is 14 residues long. Between the trimmed V and J ends, which lost 4 bases and 4 bases, there was a span of 14 bases. CDR3 region: CSVVGGHSGNTIYF. In DNA form, the CDR3 reads TGCAGCGTTGTCGGGGGCCACTCCGGAAACACCATATATTTT.

The chain employs TRBV7-2 and TRBJ2-5; no clear D gene. V was trimmed by 5 bases and J by 2 bases, leaving 6 bases between them. CDR3 length: 12 residues. Germline CDR1 reads SGHTA; CDR2 reads FQGNSA. The CDR3 reads CASSDLQETQYF. CDR3 nucleotide sequence: TGTGCCAGCAGCGACTTACAAGAGACCCAGTACTTC.

As concerns this clone: One end of the junction varies from germline; a read error may be responsible. V and J are TRBV7-2 and TRBJ1-1, with a tentative D call TRBD1 (5 bases). The CDR3 has 15 amino acids. Germline-derived CDR1 and CDR2 are SGHTA and FQGNSA. CDR3 sequence (DNA): TGTGTCAGCAGCCTCCCCTCGGGACCAAACACTGAAGCTTTCTTT. This encodes CVSSLPSGPNTEAFF. The full variable domain, in which reference TRBV7-2 and TRBJ1-1 provide the parts outside the CDR3, is GAGVSQSPSNKVTEKGKDVELRCDPISGHTALYWYRQSLGQGLEFLIYFQGNSAPDKSGLPSDRFSAERTGGSVSTLTIQRTQQEDSAVYLCVSSLPSGPNTEAFFGQGTRLTVV.

J is TRBJ2-7 and V is TRBV6-2 or TRBV6-3, with D unresolved. There are 15 residues in the CDR3. Germline V gene sequence: CDR1 MNHEY, CDR2 SVGEGT. The V end was cut by 1 base, the J end by 4 bases, with 14 bases between. The CDR3 DNA reads TGTGCCAGCAGTTACTGGAGCAGGATGGAGTACGAGCAGTACTTC. Its protein product is CASSYWSRMEYEQYF.

The J gene is TRBJ1-4, the V gene TRBV3-1 (or the pseudogene TRBV3-2); tentatively, D is TRBD1 (6 bases). CDR1 and CDR2 (germline): LGHDT, YNNKEL (reference sequence). Trimming stripped 4 bases from V and 5 bases from J, with 20 bases between. There are 17 residues in the CDR3. CDR3 loop: CASSPKGSQGSNEKLFF. The DNA of the CDR3 is TGTGCCAGCAGCCCCAAGGGGTCACAGGGCTCGAATGAAAAACTGTTTTTT.

This clone was observed a single time. The chain recombines TRBV6-5 with TRBJ1-3; maybe TRBD1 (6 bases). Germline V gene sequence: CDR1 MNHEY, CDR2 SVGAGI. Trimming shortened V by 7 bases and J by 2 bases, and 12 bases separated the two germline ends. The length of the CDR3 is 14 residues. CDR3 in DNA: TGTGCCAGCAAGAGTACAGGGACTGGAAACACCATATATTTT. It specifies CASKSTGTGNTIYF.

With regard to this clone: Relative to the germline gene, one junction end is altered; a read error may explain this. The rearrangement joins TRBV6-1 to TRBJ1-1; no clear D. Germline V CDR1 and CDR2: MNHNS, SASEGT. There are 14 residues in the CDR3. CDR3 DNA sequence: TGTGCCAGCTGTGAGACTGTGATGAACACTGAAGCTTTCTTT. It translates to CASCETVMNTEAFF.

The V gene is TRBV5-1, the J gene TRBJ2-7; TRBD2 matches 9 bases. The CDR3 has 16 amino acids. The V and J ends lost 0 bases and 3 bases, in that order; junction bases with no gene match: 7. Germline V gene data show CDR1 as SGHRS and CDR2 as YFSETQ. The CDR3 DNA follows: TGCGCCAGCAGCTTGGTGGCTAGCGGGGACCTCTACGAGCAGTACTTC. This translates into CASSLVASGDLYEQYF.

Comment on this clone: The junction differs from germline at one of its ends, possibly a read error. The V gene is TRBV20-1, the J gene TRBJ2-4, with TRBD2 as a possible D gene (7 bases). The V gene's germline CDR1 is DFQATT and CDR2 SNEGSKA (reference sequence). This CDR3 is built from 11 residues. The CDR3 protein is CSAASQGGSGF. The CDR3 region has the DNA TGCAGTGCTGCATCACAGGGAGGGTCCGGCTTC.

V usage is TRBV6-5 and J usage is TRBJ1-2, with D uncertain. Germline V gives CDR1 MNHEY, CDR2 SVGAGI. The ends were cut back, 8 bases at V and 4 bases at J, with 8 bases in the middle. CDR3 length: 11 residues. The CDR3 reads CASPDTYGYTF. CDR3 bases: TGTGCCAGCCCCGACACCTATGGCTACACCTTC.

V gene TRBV24-1 combines with J gene TRBJ2-2; perhaps TRBD2 as D (6 bases). The CDR3 spans 16 residues. V lost 2 bases and J 5 bases, leaving 14 bases between the germline ends. Germline CDR1 is KGHDR and CDR2 is SFDVKD. CDR3 bases: TGTGCCACCAGTGATTCGGGGAGGCCGGGAACCGGGGAGCTGTTTTTT. Amino acid sequence: CATSDSGRPGTGELFF.

The CDR3 region has the DNA TGTGCCAGCAGCTTATGGCAGGAAGAGACCCAGTACTTC. It is translated as CASSLWQEETQYF. V is TRBV11-2 and J is TRBJ2-5; no firm D call. The CDR3 is 13 residues long. V was shortened by 2 bases and J by 3 bases, with 7 bases between the two germline ends. In germline, CDR1 is SGHAT, CDR2 FQNNGV.

This rearrangement joins TRBV6-6 to TRBJ1-5; TRBD1 matches 8 bases. The CDR3 covers 15 residues. The trim removed 6 bases at V and 4 bases at J, leaving 8 bases unmatched. The V gene's germline CDR1 is MNHNY and CDR2 SVGAGI (reference sequence). The CDR3 spells CASSWATGANQPQHF. The CDR3, as DNA: TGTGCCAGCAGCTGGGCGACAGGGGCAAATCAGCCCCAGCATTTT.

This sequence joins TRBV27 and TRBJ2-2; the match to TRBD1 covers 9 bases. Trimming at V came to 7 bases and at J to 6 bases, leaving 9 bases not matched to a gene. The CDR3 sequence is 15 residues long. The germline CDR1 and CDR2 sequences are MNHEY and SMNVEV (reference sequence). The CDR3, as DNA: TGTGCCAGCACCAGGGGACAGGGAAATGCCGGGGAGCTGTTTTTT. The encoded protein is CASTRGQGNAGELFF.

The chain recombines TRBV4-3 with TRBJ2-2; D may correspond to TRBD1 or TRBD2 (5 bases each). In germline, CDR1 is LGHNA, CDR2 YSLEER. The CDR3 extends over 17 amino acids. V lost 4 bases and J 1 base, leaving 16 bases between the germline ends. Written as DNA, the CDR3 is TGCGCCAGCAGCCGGTGGGGGTCTCCCCAGAACACCGGGGAGCTGTTTTTT. This translates into CASSRWGSPQNTGELFF.

This rearrangement joins TRBV30 to TRBJ1-5; D is unclear. CDR3 size: 17 residues. Deletions cut 0 bases from V and 3 bases from J, with 18 bases between. CDR1 is GTSNPN and CDR2 is SVGIG in the germline V gene (reference sequence). CDR3 in amino acids: CAWSVSRVPLFNQPQHF. The CDR3 coding sequence is TGTGCCTGGAGTGTTTCCAGAGTCCCGTTGTTCAATCAGCCCCAGCATTTT.

CDR3 sequence: CASSPTDFTGYTF. CDR3 bases: TGTGCCAGCAGCCCAACGGACTTCACGGGCTACACCTTC. The chain joins TRBV5-6 to TRBJ1-2; no firm D call. Trimming stripped 4 bases from V and 8 bases from J, with 15 bases between. The CDR3 spans 13 residues. The V gene's germline CDR1 is SGHDT and CDR2 YYEEEE.

This chain connects TRBV5-4 to TRBJ1-4; 7 nucleotides align to TRBD1. V was pared by 4 bases and J by 0 bases, with 6 bases of the junction left unmatched. The CDR3 runs 16 residues. Germline V gene sequence: CDR1 SGHNT, CDR2 YYREEE (reference sequence). CDR3 loop: CASSPTTGATNEKLFF. CDR3 DNA sequence: TGTGCCAGCAGCCCGACTACAGGGGCAACTAATGAAAAACTGTTTTTT.

This chain joins TRBV9 and TRBJ2-4, with a tentative D call TRBD1 (6 bases). The V end was cut by 3 bases, the J end by 2 bases, with 18 bases between. Germline-derived CDR1 and CDR2 are SGDLS and YYNGEE. This CDR3 comprises 17 residues. Written as DNA, the CDR3 is TGTGCCAGCAGCGCAGGTACAGGGAGAGTAACCAAAAACATTCAGTACTTC. It translates to CASSAGTGRVTKNIQYF.

The chain links TRBV19 to TRBJ1-5; D gene unclear. Germline CDR1 reads LNHDA; CDR2 reads SQIVND (reference sequence). The CDR3 covers 15 residues. V was trimmed by 3 bases and J by 12 bases, leaving 21 bases between them. The DNA of the CDR3 is TGTGCCAGTAGTATTTCGGCAGCCCCGAGCCGTCGCCAGCATTTT. It is translated as CASSISAAPSRRQHF.

The chain uses TRBV6-6 and TRBJ1-5; perhaps TRBD1 as D (5 bases). V was trimmed by 0 bases and J by 7 bases, leaving 13 bases between them. This CDR3 has 15 amino acids. Germline CDR1 and CDR2: MNHNY and SVGAGI (reference sequence). As DNA, the CDR3 is TGTGCCAGCAGTTACTCACGCAGGGAAGGACAGCCCCAGCATTTT. It codes for CASSYSRREGQPQHF.

The chain employs TRBV13 and TRBJ1-5; D is unclear. The CDR3 has 12 amino acids. Deletions cut 4 bases from V and 2 bases from J, with 3 bases between. Germline CDR1 and CDR2: PRHDT and FYEKMQ (reference sequence). CDR3 in DNA: TGTGCCAGCAGCTCGGGCAATCAGCCCCAGCATTTT. It is translated as CASSSGNQPQHF.

The gene calls are TRBV5-4 and TRBJ2-5; D gene unclear. The CDR3 has 14 residues. Germline CDR1 is SGHNT and CDR2 is YYREEE (reference sequence). The V end was cut by 7 bases, the J end by 2 bases, with 15 bases between. DNA for the CDR3: TGTGCCAGCTCACTTCCGGGCCCACAAGAGACCCAGTACTTC. It is translated as CASSLPGPQETQYF.

This chain connects TRBV27 to TRBJ1-2, with 7 bases matching TRBD1. The V gene's germline CDR1 is MNHEY and CDR2 SMNVEV (reference sequence). The CDR3 consists of 18 residues. V shed 5 bases, J shed 0 bases, and the junction held 15 bases outside the gene matches. CDR3 loop: CASSPASGTELANYGYTF. The CDR3 DNA reads TGTGCCAGCAGTCCCGCCTCCGGGACAGAGTTAGCTAACTATGGCTACACCTTC.

V usage is TRBV5-4 and J usage is TRBJ1-1; unclear D gene. V was shortened by 1 base and J by 0 bases, with 10 bases between the two germline ends. Per germline, CDR1 SGHNT and CDR2 YYREEE (reference sequence). This CDR3 has 15 residues. As DNA, the CDR3 is TGTGCCAGCAGCTTGATACGGCCAGTGAACACTGAAGCTTTCTTT. Its translation: CASSLIRPVNTEAFF.